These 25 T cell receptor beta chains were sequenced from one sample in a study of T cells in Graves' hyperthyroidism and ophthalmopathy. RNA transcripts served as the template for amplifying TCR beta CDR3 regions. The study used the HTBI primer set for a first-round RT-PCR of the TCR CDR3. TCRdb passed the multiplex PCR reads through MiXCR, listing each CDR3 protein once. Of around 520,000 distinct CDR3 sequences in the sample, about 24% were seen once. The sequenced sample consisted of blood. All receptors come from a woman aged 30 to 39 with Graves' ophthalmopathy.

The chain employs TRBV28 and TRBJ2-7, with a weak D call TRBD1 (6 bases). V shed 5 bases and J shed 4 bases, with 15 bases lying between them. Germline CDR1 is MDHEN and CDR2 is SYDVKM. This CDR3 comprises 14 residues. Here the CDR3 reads CASSPGAVGYEQYF. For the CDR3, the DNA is TGTGCCAGCAGTCCAGGGGCCGTTGGTTACGAGCAGTACTTC.

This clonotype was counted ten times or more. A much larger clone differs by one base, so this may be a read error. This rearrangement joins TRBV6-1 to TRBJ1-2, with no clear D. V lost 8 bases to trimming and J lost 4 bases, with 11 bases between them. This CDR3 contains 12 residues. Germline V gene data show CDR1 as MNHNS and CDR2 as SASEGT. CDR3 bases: TGTGCCAGCCAGGCAGACTCCTATGGCTACACCTTC. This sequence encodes CASQADSYGYTF.

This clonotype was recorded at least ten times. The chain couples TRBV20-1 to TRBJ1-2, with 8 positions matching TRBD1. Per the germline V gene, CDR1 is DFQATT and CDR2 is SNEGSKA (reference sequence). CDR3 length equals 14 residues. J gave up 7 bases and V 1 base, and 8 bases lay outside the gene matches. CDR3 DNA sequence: TGCAGTGCTAGAGTGGAGCAGGGGGCTCGTGGCTACACCTTC. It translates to CSARVEQGARGYTF.

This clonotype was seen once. The CDR3 DNA follows: TGCGCCAGCAGCACCACCGGGGGGACCCAGTACTTC. It specifies CASSTTGGTQYF. This chain links TRBV4-1 with TRBJ2-5, with TRBD2 as a possible D gene (6 bases). Germline V gene data show CDR1 as MGHRA and CDR2 as YSYEKL. Trimming pared 5 bases from V and 7 bases from J, leaving 11 bases between. The CDR3 runs to 12 residues.

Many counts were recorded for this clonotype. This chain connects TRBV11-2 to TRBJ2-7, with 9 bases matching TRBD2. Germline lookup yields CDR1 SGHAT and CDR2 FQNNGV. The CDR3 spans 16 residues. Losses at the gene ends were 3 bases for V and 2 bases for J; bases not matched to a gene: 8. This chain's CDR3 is CASSFSTIAGAYEQYF. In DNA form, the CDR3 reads TGTGCCAGCAGCTTTTCAACTATAGCGGGGGCCTACGAGCAGTACTTC.

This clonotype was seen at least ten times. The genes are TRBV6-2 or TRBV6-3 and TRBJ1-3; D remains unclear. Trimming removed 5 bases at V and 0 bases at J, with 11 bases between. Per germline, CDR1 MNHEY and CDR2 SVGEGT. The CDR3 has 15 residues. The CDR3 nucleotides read TGTGCCAGCAGTAAAAGTACCTACTCTGGAAACACCATATATTTT. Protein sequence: CASSKSTYSGNTIYF.

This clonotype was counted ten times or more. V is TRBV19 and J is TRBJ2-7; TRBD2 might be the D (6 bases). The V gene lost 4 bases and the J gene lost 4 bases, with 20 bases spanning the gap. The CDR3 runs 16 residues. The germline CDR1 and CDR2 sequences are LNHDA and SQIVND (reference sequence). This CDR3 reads CASSRRLVDVVYEQYF. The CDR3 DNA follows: TGTGCCAGTAGTAGACGACTAGTAGATGTTGTGTACGAGCAGTACTTC.

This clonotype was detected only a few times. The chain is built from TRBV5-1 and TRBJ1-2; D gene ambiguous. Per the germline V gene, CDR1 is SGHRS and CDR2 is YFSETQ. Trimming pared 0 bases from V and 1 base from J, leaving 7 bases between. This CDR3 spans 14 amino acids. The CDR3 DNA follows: TGCGCCAGCAGCTTGGGGGATCATAACTATGGCTACACCTTC. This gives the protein CASSLGDHNYGYTF. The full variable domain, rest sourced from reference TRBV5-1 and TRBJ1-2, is KAGVTQTPRYLIKTRGQQVTLSCSPISGHRSVSWYQQTPGQGLQFLFEYFSETQRNKGNFPGRFSGRQFSNSRSEMNVSTLELGDSALYLCASSLGDHNYGYTFGSGTRLTVV.

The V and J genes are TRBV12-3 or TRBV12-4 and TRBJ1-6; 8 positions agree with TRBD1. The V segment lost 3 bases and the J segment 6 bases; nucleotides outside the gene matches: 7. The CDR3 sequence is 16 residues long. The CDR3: CASSFRAGGGNSPLHF. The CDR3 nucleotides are TGTGCCAGCAGTTTTAGGGCAGGGGGCGGTAATTCACCCCTCCACTTT.

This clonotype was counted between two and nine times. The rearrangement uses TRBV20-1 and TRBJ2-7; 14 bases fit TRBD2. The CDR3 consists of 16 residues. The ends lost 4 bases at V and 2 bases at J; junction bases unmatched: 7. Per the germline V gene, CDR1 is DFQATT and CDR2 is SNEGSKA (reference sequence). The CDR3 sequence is CSAIGLAGGSPYEQYF. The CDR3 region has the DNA TGCAGTGCTATCGGACTAGCGGGAGGTAGTCCCTACGAGCAGTACTTC.

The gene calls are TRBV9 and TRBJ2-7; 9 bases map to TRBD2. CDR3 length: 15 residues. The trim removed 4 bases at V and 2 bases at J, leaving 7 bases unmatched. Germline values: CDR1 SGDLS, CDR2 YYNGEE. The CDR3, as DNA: TGTGCCAGCAGCCCAGCGCCTAGCGGGGCCTACGAGCAGTACTTC. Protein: CASSPAPSGAYEQYF.

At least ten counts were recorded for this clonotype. CDR3 DNA: TGTGCCAGCAGCACCAAAGGGTTCAGCTCGGATGGCTACACCTTC. It specifies CASSTKGFSSDGYTF. The V gene is TRBV7-2, the J gene TRBJ1-2; no definite D call. CDR1 and CDR2 (germline): SGHTA, FQGNSA. The germline V and J ends were trimmed by 5 bases and 6 bases, with 19 bases remaining between them. This CDR3 region has 15 residues.

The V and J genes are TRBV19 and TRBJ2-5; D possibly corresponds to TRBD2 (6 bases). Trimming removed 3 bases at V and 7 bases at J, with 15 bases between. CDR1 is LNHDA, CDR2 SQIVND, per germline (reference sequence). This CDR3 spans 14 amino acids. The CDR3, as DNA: TGTGCCAGTAGTATTTCTAGCGCCGAAGGGACCCAGTACTTC. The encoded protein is CASSISSAEGTQYF.

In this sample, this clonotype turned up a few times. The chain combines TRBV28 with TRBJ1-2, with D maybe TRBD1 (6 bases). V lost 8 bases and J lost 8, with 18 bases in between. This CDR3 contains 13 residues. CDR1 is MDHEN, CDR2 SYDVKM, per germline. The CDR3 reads CASPNRGKGGYTF. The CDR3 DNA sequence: TGTGCCAGCCCGAATAGGGGGAAAGGGGGCTACACCTTC.

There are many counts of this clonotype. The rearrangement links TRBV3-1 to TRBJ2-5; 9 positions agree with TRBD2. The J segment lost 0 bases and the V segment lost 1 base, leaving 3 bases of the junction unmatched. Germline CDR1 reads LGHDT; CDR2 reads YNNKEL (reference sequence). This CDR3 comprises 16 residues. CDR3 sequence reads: CASSQATSGYQETQYF. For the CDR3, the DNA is TGTGCCAGCAGCCAAGCCACTAGCGGGTACCAAGAGACCCAGTACTTC.

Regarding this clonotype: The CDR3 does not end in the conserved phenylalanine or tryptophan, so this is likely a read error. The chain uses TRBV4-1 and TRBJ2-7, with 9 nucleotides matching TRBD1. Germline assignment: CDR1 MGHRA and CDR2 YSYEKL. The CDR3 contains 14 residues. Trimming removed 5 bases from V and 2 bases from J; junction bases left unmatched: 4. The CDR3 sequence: CASSYGQGPYEQYL. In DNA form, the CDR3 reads TGCGCCAGCAGCTATGGACAGGGGCCCTACGAGCAGTACCTC.

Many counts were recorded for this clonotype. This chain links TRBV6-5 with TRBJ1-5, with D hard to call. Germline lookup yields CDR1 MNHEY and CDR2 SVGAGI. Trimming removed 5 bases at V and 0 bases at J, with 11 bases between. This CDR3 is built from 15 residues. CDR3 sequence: CASSDRGFSNQPQHF. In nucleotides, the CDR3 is TGTGCCAGCAGTGATCGAGGGTTTAGCAATCAGCCCCAGCATTTT.

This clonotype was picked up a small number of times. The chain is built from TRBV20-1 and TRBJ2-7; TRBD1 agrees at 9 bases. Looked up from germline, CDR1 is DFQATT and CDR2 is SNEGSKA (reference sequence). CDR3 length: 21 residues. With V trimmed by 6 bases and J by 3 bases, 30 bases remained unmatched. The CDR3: CSAVRWAGHTGDRVPFYEQYF. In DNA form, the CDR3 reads TGCAGTGCCGTTAGATGGGCGGGGCATACTGGGGACAGGGTCCCCTTCTACGAGCAGTACTTC.

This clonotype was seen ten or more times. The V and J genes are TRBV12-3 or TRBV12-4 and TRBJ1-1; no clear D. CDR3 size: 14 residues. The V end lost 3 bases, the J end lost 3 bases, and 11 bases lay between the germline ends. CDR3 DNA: TGTGCCAGCAGTTTGACCTCTGGGTACACTGAAGCTTTCTTT. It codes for CASSLTSGYTEAFF.

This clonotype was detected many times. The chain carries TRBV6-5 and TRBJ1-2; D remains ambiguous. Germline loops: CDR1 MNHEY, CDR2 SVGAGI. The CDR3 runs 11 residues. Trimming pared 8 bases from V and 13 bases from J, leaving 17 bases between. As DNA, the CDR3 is TGTGCCAGCGCGAATCCGATGGAATTCACCTTC. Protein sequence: CASANPMEFTF.

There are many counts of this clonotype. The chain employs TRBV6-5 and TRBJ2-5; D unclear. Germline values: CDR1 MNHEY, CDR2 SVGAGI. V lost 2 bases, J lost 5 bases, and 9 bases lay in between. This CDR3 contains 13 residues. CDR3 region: CASSYSGVETQYF. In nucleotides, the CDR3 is TGTGCCAGCAGTTACAGTGGGGTGGAGACCCAGTACTTC.

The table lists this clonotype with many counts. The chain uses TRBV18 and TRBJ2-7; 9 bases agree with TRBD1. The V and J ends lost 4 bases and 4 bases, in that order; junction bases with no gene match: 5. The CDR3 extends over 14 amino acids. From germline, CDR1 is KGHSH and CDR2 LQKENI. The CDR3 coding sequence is TGTGCCAGCTCACTCCGGGACAGGGATTACGAGCAGTACTTC. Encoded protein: CASSLRDRDYEQYF.

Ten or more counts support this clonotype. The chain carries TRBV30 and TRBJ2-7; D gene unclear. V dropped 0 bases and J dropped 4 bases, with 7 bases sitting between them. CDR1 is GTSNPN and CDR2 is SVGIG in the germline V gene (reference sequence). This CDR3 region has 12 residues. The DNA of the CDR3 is TGTGCCTGGAGTGTAACGGGTTACGAGCAGTACTTC. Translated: CAWSVTGYEQYF.

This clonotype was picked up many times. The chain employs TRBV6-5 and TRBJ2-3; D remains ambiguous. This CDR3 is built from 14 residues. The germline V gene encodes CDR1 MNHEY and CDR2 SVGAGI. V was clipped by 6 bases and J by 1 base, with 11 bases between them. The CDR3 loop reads CASSSSYRTDTQYF. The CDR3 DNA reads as TGTGCCAGCAGCTCCTCCTACCGCACAGATACGCAGTATTTT.

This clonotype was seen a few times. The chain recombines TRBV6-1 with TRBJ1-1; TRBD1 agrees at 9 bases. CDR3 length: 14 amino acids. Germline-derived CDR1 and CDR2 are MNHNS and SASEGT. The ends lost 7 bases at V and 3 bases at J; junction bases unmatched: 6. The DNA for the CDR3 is TGTGCCAGCACCGCGGGACAGGGTGACACTGAAGCTTTCTTT. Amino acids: CASTAGQGDTEAFF.